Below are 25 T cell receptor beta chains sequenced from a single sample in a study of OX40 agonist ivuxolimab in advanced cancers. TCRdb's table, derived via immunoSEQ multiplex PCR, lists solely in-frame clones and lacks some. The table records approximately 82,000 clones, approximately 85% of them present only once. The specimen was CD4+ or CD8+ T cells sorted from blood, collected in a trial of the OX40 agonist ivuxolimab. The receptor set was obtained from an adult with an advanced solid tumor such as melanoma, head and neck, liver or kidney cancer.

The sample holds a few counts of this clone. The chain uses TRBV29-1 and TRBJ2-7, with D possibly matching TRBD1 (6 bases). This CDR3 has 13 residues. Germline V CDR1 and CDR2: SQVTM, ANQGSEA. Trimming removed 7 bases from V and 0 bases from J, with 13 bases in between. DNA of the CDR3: TGCAGCGCCATCGACAGGAACTCCTACGAGCAGTACTTC. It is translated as CSAIDRNSYEQYF.

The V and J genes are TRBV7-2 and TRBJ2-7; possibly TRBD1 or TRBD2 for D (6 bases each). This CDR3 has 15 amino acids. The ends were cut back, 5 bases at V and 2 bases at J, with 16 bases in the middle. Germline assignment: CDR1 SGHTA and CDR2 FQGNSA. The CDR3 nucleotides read TGTGCCAGCAGCCTCGACGGGGGCCCTACCTACGAGCAGTACTTC. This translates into CASSLDGGPTYEQYF.

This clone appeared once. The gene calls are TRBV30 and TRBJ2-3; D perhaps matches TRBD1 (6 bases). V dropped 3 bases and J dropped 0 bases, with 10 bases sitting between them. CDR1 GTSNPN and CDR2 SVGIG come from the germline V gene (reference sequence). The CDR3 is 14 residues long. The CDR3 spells CAWRKTGSTDTQYF. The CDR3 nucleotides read TGTGCCTGGAGGAAGACAGGTAGCACAGATACGCAGTATTTT.

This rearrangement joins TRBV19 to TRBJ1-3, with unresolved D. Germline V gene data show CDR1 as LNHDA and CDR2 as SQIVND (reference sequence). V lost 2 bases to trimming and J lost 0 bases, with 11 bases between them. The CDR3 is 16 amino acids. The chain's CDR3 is CASSIWHGSSGNTIYF. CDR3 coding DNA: TGTGCCAGTAGTATATGGCACGGGAGCTCTGGAAACACCATATATTTT.

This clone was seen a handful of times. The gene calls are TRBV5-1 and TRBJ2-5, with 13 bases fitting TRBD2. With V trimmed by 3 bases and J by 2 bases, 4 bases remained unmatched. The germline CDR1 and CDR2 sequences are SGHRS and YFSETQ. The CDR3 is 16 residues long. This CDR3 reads CASSSGTSGKQETQYF. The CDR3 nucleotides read TGCGCCAGCAGCTCCGGGACTAGCGGGAAGCAAGAGACCCAGTACTTC.

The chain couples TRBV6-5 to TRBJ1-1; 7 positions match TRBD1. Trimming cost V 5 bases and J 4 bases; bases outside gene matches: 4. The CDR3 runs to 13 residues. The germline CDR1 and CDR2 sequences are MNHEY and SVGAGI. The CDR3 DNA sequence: TGTGCCAGCAGTCAGGGGGGAGGCACTGAAGCTTTCTTT. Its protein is CASSQGGGTEAFF.

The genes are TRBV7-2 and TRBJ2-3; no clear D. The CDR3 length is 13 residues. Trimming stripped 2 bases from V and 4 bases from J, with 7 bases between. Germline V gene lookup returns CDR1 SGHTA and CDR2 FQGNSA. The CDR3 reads CASSLPLPDTQYF. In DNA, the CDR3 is TGTGCCAGCAGCTTACCCCTCCCAGATACGCAGTATTTT.

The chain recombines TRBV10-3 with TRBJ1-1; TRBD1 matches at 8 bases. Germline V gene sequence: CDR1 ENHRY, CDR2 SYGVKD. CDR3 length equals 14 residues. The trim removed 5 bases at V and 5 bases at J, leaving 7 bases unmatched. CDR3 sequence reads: CAISNDRGSTEAFF. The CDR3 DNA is TGTGCCATCAGTAATGACAGGGGATCGACTGAAGCTTTCTTT.

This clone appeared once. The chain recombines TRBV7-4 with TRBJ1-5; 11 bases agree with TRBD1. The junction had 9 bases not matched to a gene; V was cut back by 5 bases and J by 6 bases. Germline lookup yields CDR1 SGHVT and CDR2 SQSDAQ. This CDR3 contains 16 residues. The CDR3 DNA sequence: TGTGCCAGCAGCCAACCCGGGACAGGGGGTTTTCAGCCCCAGCATTTT. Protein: CASSQPGTGGFQPQHF. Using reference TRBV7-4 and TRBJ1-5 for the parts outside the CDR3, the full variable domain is GAGVSQSPRYKVAKRGRDVALRCDSISGHVTLYWYRQTLGQGSEVLTYSQSDAQRDKSGRPSGRFSAERPERSVSTLKIQRTEQGDSAVYLCASSQPGTGGFQPQHFGDGTRLSIL.

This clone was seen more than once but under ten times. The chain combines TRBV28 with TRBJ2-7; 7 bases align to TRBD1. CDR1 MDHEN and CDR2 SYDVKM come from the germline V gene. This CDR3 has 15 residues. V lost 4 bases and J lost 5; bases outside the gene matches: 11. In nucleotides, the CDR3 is TGTGCCAGCAGTTCAACCTTAACAGGGGTGGACGAGCAGTACTTC. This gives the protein CASSSTLTGVDEQYF.

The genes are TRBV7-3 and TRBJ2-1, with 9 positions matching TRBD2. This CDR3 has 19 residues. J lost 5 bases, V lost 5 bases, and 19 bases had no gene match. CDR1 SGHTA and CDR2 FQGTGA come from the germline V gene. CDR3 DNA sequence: TGTGCCAGCAGCCCAATCCCTACCGGGGGAGCGGGGGGCAACAATGAGCAGTTCTTC. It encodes CASSPIPTGGAGGNNEQFF.

CDR3 in amino acids: CASSSIAGGFNEQFF. CDR3 DNA sequence: TGTGCCAGCTCATCCATAGCGGGGGGCTTTAATGAGCAGTTCTTC. The chain carries TRBV18 and TRBJ2-1; TRBD2 matches 10 bases. The CDR3 runs to 15 residues. Trimming cost V 5 bases and J 7 bases; bases outside gene matches: 8. Germline V CDR1 and CDR2: KGHSH, LQKENI.

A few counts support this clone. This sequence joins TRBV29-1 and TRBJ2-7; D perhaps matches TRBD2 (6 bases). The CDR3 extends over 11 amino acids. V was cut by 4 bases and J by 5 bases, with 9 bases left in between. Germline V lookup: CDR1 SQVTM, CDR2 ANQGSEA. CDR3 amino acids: CSVAREDEQYF. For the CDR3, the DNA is TGCAGCGTTGCCAGGGAGGACGAGCAGTACTTC.

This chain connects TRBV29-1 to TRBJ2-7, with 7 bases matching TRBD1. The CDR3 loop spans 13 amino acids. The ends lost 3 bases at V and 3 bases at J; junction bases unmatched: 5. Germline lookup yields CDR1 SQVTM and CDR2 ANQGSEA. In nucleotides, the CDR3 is TGCAGCGTTGACTCCGACAGGGACTACGAGCAGTACTTC. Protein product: CSVDSDRDYEQYF.

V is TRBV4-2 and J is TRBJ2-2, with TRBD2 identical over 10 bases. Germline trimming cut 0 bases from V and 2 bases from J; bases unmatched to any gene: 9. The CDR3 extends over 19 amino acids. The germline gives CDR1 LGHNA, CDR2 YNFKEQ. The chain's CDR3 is CASSQDQASGGTNTGELFF. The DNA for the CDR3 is TGTGCCAGCAGCCAAGATCAGGCTAGCGGGGGAACTAACACCGGGGAGCTGTTTTTT.

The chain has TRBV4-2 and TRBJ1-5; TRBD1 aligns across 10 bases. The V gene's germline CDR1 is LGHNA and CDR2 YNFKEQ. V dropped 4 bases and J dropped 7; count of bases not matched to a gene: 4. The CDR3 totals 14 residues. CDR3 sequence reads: CASSPRTGGQPQHF. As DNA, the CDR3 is TGTGCCAGCAGCCCTCGGACAGGGGGGCAGCCCCAGCATTTT.

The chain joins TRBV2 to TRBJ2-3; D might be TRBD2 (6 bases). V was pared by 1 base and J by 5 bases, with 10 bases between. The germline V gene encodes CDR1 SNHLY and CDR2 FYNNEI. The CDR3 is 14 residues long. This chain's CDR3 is CASSEVLAKDTQYF. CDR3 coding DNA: TGTGCCAGCAGTGAAGTACTAGCCAAAGATACGCAGTATTTT.

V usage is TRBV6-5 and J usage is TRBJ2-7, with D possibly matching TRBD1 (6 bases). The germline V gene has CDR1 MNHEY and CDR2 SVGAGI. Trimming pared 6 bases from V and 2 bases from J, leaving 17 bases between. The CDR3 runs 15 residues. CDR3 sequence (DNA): TGTGCCAGCAGAAGATCACAGGGAGTTCCCTACGAGCAGTACTTC. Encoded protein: CASRRSQGVPYEQYF.

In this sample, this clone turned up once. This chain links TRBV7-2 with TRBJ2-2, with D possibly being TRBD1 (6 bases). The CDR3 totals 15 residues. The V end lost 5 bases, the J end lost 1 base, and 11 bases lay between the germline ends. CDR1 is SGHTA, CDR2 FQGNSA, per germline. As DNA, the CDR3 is TGTGCCAGCAGCCGAACAGGGTTGAACACCGGGGAGCTGTTTTTT. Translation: CASSRTGLNTGELFF. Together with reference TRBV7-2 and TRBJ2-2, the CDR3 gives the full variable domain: GAGVSQSPSNKVTEKGKDVELRCDPISGHTALYWYRQSLGQGLEFLIYFQGNSAPDKSGLPSDRFSAERTGGSVSTLTIQRTQQEDSAVYLCASSRTGLNTGELFFGEGSRLTVL.

DNA for the CDR3: TGTGCCATCAGTGTCGGGACAGGGGACGAGCAGTACTTC. Its translation: CAISVGTGDEQYF. The chain links TRBV10-3 to TRBJ2-7, with 10 bases matching TRBD1. After removal of 4 bases from V and 5 bases from J, the junction contained 2 bases not matched to a gene. This CDR3 is 13 amino acids long. CDR1 ENHRY and CDR2 SYGVKD come from the germline V gene.

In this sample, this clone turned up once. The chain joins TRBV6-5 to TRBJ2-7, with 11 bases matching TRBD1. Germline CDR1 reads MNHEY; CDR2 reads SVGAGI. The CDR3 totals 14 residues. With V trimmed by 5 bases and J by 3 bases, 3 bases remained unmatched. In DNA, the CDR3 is TGTGCCAGCAGTGCGGACAGGGGGCGCTACGAGCAGTACTTC. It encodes CASSADRGRYEQYF.

The CDR3 here is CASSLAPGGEGYTF. In DNA, the CDR3 is TGTGCCAGCAGCTTAGCCCCAGGGGGGGAGGGCTACACCTTC. The chain employs TRBV7-2 and TRBJ1-2; 7 positions match TRBD1. The CDR3 sequence is 14 residues long. The J segment lost 8 bases and the V segment lost 0 bases, leaving 6 bases of the junction unmatched. CDR1 is SGHTA and CDR2 is FQGNSA in the germline V gene.

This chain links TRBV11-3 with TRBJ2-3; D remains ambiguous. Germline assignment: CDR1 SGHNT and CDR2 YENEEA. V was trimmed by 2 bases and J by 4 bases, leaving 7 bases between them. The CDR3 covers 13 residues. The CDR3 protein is CASSLSMSDTQYF. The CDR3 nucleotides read TGTGCCAGCAGCTTAAGCATGTCAGATACGCAGTATTTT.

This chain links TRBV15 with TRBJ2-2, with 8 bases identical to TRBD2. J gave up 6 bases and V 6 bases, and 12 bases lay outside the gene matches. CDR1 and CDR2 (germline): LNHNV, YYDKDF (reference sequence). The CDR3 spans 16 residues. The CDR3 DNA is TGTGCCACCAGACCGGGACTAGACTATGGGGCCGGGGAGCTGTTTTTT. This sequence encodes CATRPGLDYGAGELFF.

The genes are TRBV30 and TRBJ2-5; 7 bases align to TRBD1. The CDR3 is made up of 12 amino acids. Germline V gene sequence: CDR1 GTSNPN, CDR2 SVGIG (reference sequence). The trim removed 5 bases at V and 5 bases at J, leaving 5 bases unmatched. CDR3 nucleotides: TGTGCCTGGGACAGGGACATCGAGACCCAGTACTTC. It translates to CAWDRDIETQYF. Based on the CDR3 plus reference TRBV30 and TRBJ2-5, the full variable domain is SQTIHQWPATLVQPVGSPLSLECTVEGTSNPNLYWYRQAAGRGLQLLFYSVGIGQISSEVPQNLSASRPQDRQFILSSKKLLLSDSGFYLCAWDRDIETQYFGPGTRLLVL.